A selection of T cell receptor beta chains follows, all from one sample in a study of blood T cell repertoires in COVID-19. Clones were read by immunoSEQ multiplex PCR, and TCRdb kept only the in-frame ones, dropping some. The profile covers about 200,000 clones, with approximately 88% appearing a single time and around 6% taken by the ten largest. Specimen: peripheral blood. The source is a man aged 55 to 70 who had recovered from COVID-19. Both conserved end residues are part of each CDR3. A D gene is named only where the DNA matches it firmly. Clone sizes are given selectively: once, few, many, or a class where the clone is expanded.

cdr3_length	v_call	j_call	clone_size	d_call	cdr3_aa	cdr3_nt
14	TRBV29-1	TRBJ2-7	NA	TRBD1	CSAGGQGYGNEQYF	TGCAGCGCCGGGGGACAGGGGTACGGAAACGAGCAGTACTTC
16	TRBV7-9	TRBJ2-3	NA	TRBD2	CASVRTAGGRTDTQYF	TGTGCCAGCGTCCGGACGGCGGGGGGTCGCACAGATACGCAGTATTTT
15	TRBV19	TRBJ1-2	NA	TRBD1	CASRSGQGVVYGYTF	TGTGCCAGTAGATCGGGACAGGGGGTGGTCTATGGCTACACCTTC
13	TRBV18	TRBJ2-7	NA	NA	CASSPGAAYEQYF	TGTGCCAGCTCACCAGGCGCGGCCTACGAGCAGTACTTC
13	TRBV15	TRBJ2-3	NA	TRBD1	CATSREGQGPFNF	TGTGCCACCAGCAGAGAGGGACAGGGACCCTTCAATTTT
14	TRBV6-5	TRBJ1-5	NA	NA	CASSYSRGNQPQHF	TGTGCCAGCAGTTACTCCAGGGGCAATCAGCCCCAGCATTTT
14	TRBV11-3	TRBJ2-1	NA	NA	CASSPIGLSSEQFF	TGTGCCAGCAGCCCTATCGGACTGTCCAGTGAGCAGTTCTTC
13	TRBV30	TRBJ2-7	NA	NA	CAWDVVGLGEQYF	TGTGCCTGGGATGTTGTTGGGCTCGGCGAGCAGTACTTC
15	TRBV6-6	TRBJ1-4	NA	NA	CASSFGISTNEKLFF	TGTGCCAGCAGTTTCGGGATTTCAACTAATGAAAAACTGTTTTTT
13	TRBV12-3/TRBV12-4	TRBJ2-1	once	TRBD2	CASRGGLNNEQFF	TGTGCCAGCCGCGGGGGACTTAACAATGAGCAGTTCTTC
16	TRBV19	TRBJ1-3	NA	NA	CASSLPDRPSGNTIYF	TGTGCCAGTAGTCTCCCAGACAGGCCCTCTGGAAACACCATATATTTT
15	TRBV3-1/TRBV3-2	TRBJ1-2	NA	NA	CASSPWDIPNYGYTF	TGTGCCAGCAGCCCATGGGACATACCTAACTATGGCTACACCTTC
15	TRBV9	TRBJ2-4	NA	NA	CASNPRGLAKNIQYF	TGTGCCAGCAACCCGCGGGGTCTAGCCAAAAACATTCAGTACTTC
16	TRBV5-1	TRBJ2-2	NA	NA	CASSSTGVVNTGELFF	TGCGCCAGCAGCTCAACGGGGGTGGTGAACACCGGGGAGCTGTTTTTT
13	TRBV5-1	TRBJ1-2	few	TRBD1	CASSLGQGVGYTF	TGCGCCAGCAGCTTGGGCCAGGGGGTTGGCTACACCTTC
14	TRBV7-2	TRBJ1-2	NA	TRBD1	CASSSGTGNYGYTF	TGTGCCAGCAGTTCCGGGACAGGGAACTATGGCTACACCTTC
18	TRBV11-2	TRBJ2-2	NA	TRBD2	CASSLELAGGPDTGELFF	TGTGCCAGCAGCTTAGAACTAGCGGGAGGGCCGGACACCGGGGAGCTGTTTTTT
16	TRBV5-6	TRBJ1-5	NA	NA	CASSPGEDGSNQPQHF	TGTGCCAGCAGCCCCGGAGAGGATGGTAGCAATCAGCCCCAGCATTTT
14	TRBV6-5	TRBJ1-2	NA	NA	CASSRQGSNYGYTF	TGTGCCAGCAGTAGACAAGGAAGCAATTATGGCTACACCTTC
12	TRBV7-2	TRBJ2-5	NA	NA	CASSYGQETQYF	TGTGCCAGCAGCTACGGCCAAGAGACCCAGTACTTC
10	TRBV7-2	TRBJ1-2	few	NA	CASGGDRYTF	TGTGCCAGCGGGGGGGATCGCTACACCTTC
16	TRBV3-1/TRBV3-2	TRBJ1-1	NA	NA	CASSLSTGWTHLRAFF	TGTGCCAGCAGCCTTTCAACCGGGTGGACACACTTGAGAGCTTTCTTT
14	TRBV9	TRBJ2-7	NA	TRBD1	CASSAGQRTREQYF	TGTGCCAGCAGCGCGGGACAGCGTACTCGAGAGCAGTACTTC
14	TRBV10-3	TRBJ2-3	once	TRBD1	CAIKGQGATDTQYF	TGTGCCATCAAGGGACAGGGGGCAACTGATACGCAGTATTTT
11	TRBV5-1	TRBJ2-5	NA	NA	CASSQKETQYF	TGCGCCAGCAGCCAGAAAGAGACCCAGTACTTC
11	TRBV11-2	TRBJ2-7	NA	NA	CASSLVYSQYF	TGTGCCAGCAGCTTAGTGTATAGCCAGTACTTC
14	TRBV28	TRBJ1-4	NA	TRBD1	CASSWGRGTEKLFF	TGTGCCAGCAGTTGGGGCAGGGGGACGGAAAAACTGTTTTTT
20	TRBV30	TRBJ1-6	NA	NA	CAWSRKQGDTIRRANSPLHF	TGTGCCTGGAGTAGAAAACAGGGTGACACAATACGGCGGGCTAATTCACCCCTCCACTTT
15	TRBV4-3	TRBJ1-2	NA	NA	CASSQDRQGSYGYTF	TGCGCCAGCAGCCAAGATCGGCAGGGGAGCTATGGCTACACCTTC
13	TRBV5-5	TRBJ1-1	NA	NA	CASSLEKRTEAFF	TGTGCCAGCAGCTTGGAGAAGAGGACTGAAGCTTTCTTT
17	TRBV4-1	TRBJ2-3	NA	TRBD2	CASSARGLAGVQDTQYF	TGCGCCAGCAGTGCGAGGGGGCTAGCGGGAGTACAAGATACGCAGTATTTT
15	TRBV4-2	TRBJ2-3	NA	NA	CASSQEGPSKNTQYF	TGTGCCAGCAGCCAAGAGGGCCCCTCCAAGAATACGCAGTATTTT
16	TRBV19	TRBJ1-1	NA	NA	CASSTSRGFVNTEAFF	TGTGCCAGTAGTACCTCCAGGGGATTTGTTAACACTGAAGCTTTCTTT
16	TRBV5-1	TRBJ2-3	NA	TRBD2	CASSLGSSGYTDTQYF	TGCGCCAGCAGCTTGGGATCTAGCGGGTACACAGATACGCAGTATTTT
19	TRBV24-1	TRBJ2-1	NA	TRBD2	CATSDSSSGVRVSYNEQFF	TGTGCCACCAGTGATTCTTCTAGCGGGGTTAGGGTCTCCTACAATGAGCAGTTCTTC
17	TRBV27	TRBJ2-5	NA	TRBD2	CASTRRYTSAAQETQYF	TGTGCCAGCACTCGGCGGTATACTAGCGCTGCCCAAGAGACCCAGTACTTC
13	TRBV7-2	TRBJ1-3	NA	NA	CASSLRQGNTIYF	TGTGCCAGCAGCTTGAGACAGGGAAACACCATATATTTT
15	TRBV5-1	TRBJ2-1	NA	TRBD2	CASSLLVAGGHEQFF	TGCGCCAGCAGCTTGTTGGTAGCGGGAGGCCATGAGCAGTTCTTC
14	TRBV20-1	TRBJ2-1	NA	NA	CSASTLANYNEQFF	TGCAGTGCTAGTACTCTAGCGAACTACAATGAGCAGTTCTTC
15	TRBV3-1/TRBV3-2	TRBJ1-3	NA	NA	CASSQPGTAGDTIYF	TGTGCCAGCAGCCAACCCGGGACGGCGGGGGACACCATATATTTT
16	TRBV4-1	TRBJ2-5	NA	TRBD2	CASSRGLAGAQETQYF	TGCGCCAGCAGTAGAGGGCTAGCGGGGGCCCAAGAGACCCAGTACTTC
16	TRBV9	TRBJ1-3	NA	TRBD1	CASSTDRANSGNTIYF	TGTGCCAGCAGCACCGACAGGGCGAACTCTGGAAACACCATATATTTT
15	TRBV5-4	TRBJ1-1	NA	NA	CASSSLTGLNTEAFF	TGTGCCAGCAGCTCTCTGACAGGCTTGAACACTGAAGCTTTCTTT
15	TRBV2	TRBJ2-2	NA	NA	CASSPRTGITGELFF	TGTGCCAGCAGTCCCAGAACAGGGATCACCGGGGAGCTGTTTTTT
13	TRBV15	TRBJ1-1	NA	NA	CATSRVGSFEAFF	TGTGCCACCAGCAGAGTAGGGAGCTTTGAAGCTTTCTTT
18	TRBV7-6	TRBJ2-1	NA	TRBD2	CASSSRGTSGRVYNEQFF	TGTGCCAGCAGCTCCCGGGGGACTAGCGGGAGGGTCTACAATGAGCAGTTCTTC
13	TRBV6-5	TRBJ2-2	NA	NA	CASSLTGAGELFF	TGTGCCAGCAGCCTGACAGGAGCCGGGGAGCTGTTTTTT
16	TRBV18	TRBJ1-5	NA	TRBD1	CASSPDRGRRNQPQHF	TGTGCCAGCTCACCAGACAGGGGTAGGCGCAATCAGCCCCAGCATTTT
14	TRBV5-1	TRBJ2-5	NA	TRBD2	CASRAGLAGETQYF	TGCGCCAGCAGGGCTGGACTAGCGGGAGAGACCCAGTACTTC
16	TRBV7-8	TRBJ1-1	NA	TRBD1	CASSVRDRGLNTEAFF	TGTGCCAGCAGCGTCCGGGACAGGGGGTTGAACACTGAAGCTTTCTTT